This TCR beta chain was identified during a study of blood T cells in healthy people across ages. Then a second PCR, running roughly 7 to 11 cycles, was carried out with a sample-barcoded 5' primer and a J-beta primer mix. TCRdb reanalysed the 5' RACE reads using MiXCR and keeps one entry per CDR3 protein. This sample has some 1.5 million distinct CDR3 sequences, with 25% to 30% found just once. In regard to this clonotype: Its antigen is as yet unknown. Mismatch with germline at one junction end may stem from a read error.

Whole-study results and caveats: Both higher diversity and more naive CD4+ cells marked long-lived donors when set against aged donors. Strong correlation existed between TCR beta diversity and naive T cell percentage.

The sequence was collected from a young woman in good health. The source material was blood.

Here the CDR3 DNA reads TGCAGTACTAGAGAGCTTATCTACCAAGAGACCCAGTACTTC. As protein: CSTRELIYQETQYF. V gene TRBV20-1 combines with J gene TRBJ2-5; a weak D match, TRBD2 (5 bases). Germline CDR1 is DFQATT and CDR2 is SNEGSKA (reference sequence). The CDR3 has 14 amino acids.